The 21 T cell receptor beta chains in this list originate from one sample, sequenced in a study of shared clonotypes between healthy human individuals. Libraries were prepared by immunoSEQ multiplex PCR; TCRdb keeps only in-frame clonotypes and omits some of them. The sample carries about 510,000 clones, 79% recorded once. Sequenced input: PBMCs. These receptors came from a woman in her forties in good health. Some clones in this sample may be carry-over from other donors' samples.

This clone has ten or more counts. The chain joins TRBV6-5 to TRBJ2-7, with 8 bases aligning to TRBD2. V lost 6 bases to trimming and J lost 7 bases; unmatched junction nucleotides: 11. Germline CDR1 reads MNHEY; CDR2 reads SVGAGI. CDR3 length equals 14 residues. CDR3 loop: CASSRSSGSWEQYF. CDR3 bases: TGTGCCAGCAGCCGGAGCAGCGGGAGTTGGGAGCAGTACTTC.

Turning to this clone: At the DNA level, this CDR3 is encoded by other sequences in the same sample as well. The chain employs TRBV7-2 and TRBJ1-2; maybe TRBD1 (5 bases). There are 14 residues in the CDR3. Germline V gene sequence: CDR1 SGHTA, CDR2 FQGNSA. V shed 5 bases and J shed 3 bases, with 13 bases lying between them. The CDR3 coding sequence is TGTGCCAGCAGCCTCGGCAGGGTGGACTATGGCTACACCTTC. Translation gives CASSLGRVDYGYTF.

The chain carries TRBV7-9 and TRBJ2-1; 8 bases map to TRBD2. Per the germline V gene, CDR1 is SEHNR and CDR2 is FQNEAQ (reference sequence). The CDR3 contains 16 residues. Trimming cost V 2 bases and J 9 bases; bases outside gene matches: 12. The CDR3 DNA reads TGTGCCAGCAGCTTAATGTGGGGGACTAGGAGGGGTGAGCAGTTCTTC. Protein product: CASSLMWGTRRGEQFF.

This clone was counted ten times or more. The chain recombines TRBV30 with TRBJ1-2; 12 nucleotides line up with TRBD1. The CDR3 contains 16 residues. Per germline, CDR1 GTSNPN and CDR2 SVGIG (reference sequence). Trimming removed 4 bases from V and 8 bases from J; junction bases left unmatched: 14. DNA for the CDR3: TGTGCCTGGAACTTTCTCCGGGACAGGGGGCGCCGAGGCTACACCTTC. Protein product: CAWNFLRDRGRRGYTF.

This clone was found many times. The CDR3 is CASSRRGAGTEAFF. The CDR3 nucleotides are TGTGCCAGCAGTCGGAGGGGGGCTGGAACTGAAGCTTTCTTT. The V call is TRBV28, the J call TRBJ1-1, with D perhaps matching TRBD1 (6 bases). Germline values: CDR1 MDHEN, CDR2 SYDVKM. The V gene lost 5 bases and the J gene lost 5 bases, with 15 bases spanning the gap. The CDR3 is made up of 14 amino acids.

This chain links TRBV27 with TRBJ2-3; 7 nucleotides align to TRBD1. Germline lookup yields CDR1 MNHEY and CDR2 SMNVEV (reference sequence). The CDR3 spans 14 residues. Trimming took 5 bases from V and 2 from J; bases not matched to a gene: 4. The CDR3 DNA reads TGTGCCAGCAGTCCGACAGGGTACACAGATACGCAGTATTTT. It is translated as CASSPTGYTDTQYF.

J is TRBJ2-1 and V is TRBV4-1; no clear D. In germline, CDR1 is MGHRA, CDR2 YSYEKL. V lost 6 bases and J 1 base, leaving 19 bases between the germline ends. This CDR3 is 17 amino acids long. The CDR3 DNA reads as TGCGCCAGCAGTCCCAGAATAGCATTGGGGTCCTACAATGAGCAGTTCTTC. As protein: CASSPRIALGSYNEQFF.

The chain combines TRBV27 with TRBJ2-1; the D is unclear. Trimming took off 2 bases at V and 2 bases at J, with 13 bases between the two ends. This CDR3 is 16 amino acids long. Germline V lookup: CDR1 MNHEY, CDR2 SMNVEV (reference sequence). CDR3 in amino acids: CASSLRRGVTYNEQFF. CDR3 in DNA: TGTGCCAGCAGTTTAAGGCGCGGAGTAACCTACAATGAGCAGTTCTTC.

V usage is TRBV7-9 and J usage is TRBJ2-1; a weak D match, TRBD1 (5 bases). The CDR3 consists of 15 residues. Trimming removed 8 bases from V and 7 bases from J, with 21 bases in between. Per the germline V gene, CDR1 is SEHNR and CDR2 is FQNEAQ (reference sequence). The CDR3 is CASGFRAVEGNEQFF. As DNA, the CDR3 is TGTGCCAGCGGGTTCAGGGCAGTCGAAGGGAATGAGCAGTTCTTC.

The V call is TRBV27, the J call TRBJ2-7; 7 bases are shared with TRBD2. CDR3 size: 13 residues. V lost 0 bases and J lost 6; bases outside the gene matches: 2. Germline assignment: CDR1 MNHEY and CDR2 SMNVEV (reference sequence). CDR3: CASSLSSSGEQYF. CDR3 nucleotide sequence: TGTGCCAGCAGTTTATCGTCTAGCGGCGAGCAGTACTTC.

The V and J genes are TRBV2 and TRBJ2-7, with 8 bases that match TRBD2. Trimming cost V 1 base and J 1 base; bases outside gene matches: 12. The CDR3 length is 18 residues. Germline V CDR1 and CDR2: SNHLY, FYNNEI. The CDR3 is CASSEGPLRREASYEQYF. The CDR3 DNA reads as TGTGCCAGCAGTGAAGGACCCCTACGGCGGGAGGCTTCCTACGAGCAGTACTTC.

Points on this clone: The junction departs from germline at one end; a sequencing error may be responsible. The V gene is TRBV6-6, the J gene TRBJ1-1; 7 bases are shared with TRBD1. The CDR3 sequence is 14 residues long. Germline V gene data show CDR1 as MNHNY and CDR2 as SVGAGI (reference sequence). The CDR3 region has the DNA TGTGCCAGCAGCTACTCAGGGGGGTACACTGAAGCTTTCTTT. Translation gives CASSYSGGYTEAFF.

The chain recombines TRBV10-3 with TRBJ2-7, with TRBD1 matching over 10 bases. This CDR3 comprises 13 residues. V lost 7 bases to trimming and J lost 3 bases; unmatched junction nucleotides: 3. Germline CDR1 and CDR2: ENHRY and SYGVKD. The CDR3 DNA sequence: TGTGCCATCACCCGGGACAGGGGCTACGAGCAGTACTTC. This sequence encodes CAITRDRGYEQYF.

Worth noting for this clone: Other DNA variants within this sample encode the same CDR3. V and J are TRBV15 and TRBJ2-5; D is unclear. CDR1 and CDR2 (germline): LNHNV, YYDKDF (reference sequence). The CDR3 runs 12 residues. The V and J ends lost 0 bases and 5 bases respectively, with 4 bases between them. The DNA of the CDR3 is TGTGCCACCAGCAGAGATGGTGAGACCCAGTACTTC. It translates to CATSRDGETQYF.

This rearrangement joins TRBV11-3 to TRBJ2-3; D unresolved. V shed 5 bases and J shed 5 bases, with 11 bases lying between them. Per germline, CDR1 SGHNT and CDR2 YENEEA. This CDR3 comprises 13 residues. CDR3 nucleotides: TGTGCCAGCAGCACCACCATGGTAGATACGCAGTATTTT. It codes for CASSTTMVDTQYF.

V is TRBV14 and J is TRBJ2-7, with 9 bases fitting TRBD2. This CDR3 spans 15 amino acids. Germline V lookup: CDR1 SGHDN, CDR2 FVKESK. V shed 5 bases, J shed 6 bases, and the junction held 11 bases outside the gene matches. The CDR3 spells CASSTRGRGLSEQYF. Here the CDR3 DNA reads TGTGCCAGCAGCACGCGCGGGAGGGGGTTAAGCGAGCAGTACTTC. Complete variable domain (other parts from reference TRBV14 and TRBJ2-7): EAGVTQFPSHSVIEKGQTVTLRCDPISGHDNLYWYRRVMGKEIKFLLHFVKESKQDESGMPNNRFLAERTGGTYSTLKVQPAELEDSGVYFCASSTRGRGLSEQYFGPGTRLTVT.

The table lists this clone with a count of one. CDR3 residues: CASKGGGRFTGELFF. The CDR3 nucleotides read TGTGCCAGTAAAGGCGGGGGGCGCTTCACCGGGGAGCTGTTTTTT. The V call is TRBV19, the J call TRBJ2-2, with TRBD2 matching over 8 bases. Germline lookup yields CDR1 LNHDA and CDR2 SQIVND (reference sequence). The length of the CDR3 is 15 residues. V trimming: 7 bases; J trimming: 4 bases; junction bases outside the gene matches: 8.

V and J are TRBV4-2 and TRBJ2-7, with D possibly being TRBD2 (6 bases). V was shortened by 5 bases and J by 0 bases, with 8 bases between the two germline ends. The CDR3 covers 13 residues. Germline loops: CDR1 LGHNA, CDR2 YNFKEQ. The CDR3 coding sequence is TGTGCCAGCAGCAGGGGACTCTCCTACGAGCAGTACTTC. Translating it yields CASSRGLSYEQYF.

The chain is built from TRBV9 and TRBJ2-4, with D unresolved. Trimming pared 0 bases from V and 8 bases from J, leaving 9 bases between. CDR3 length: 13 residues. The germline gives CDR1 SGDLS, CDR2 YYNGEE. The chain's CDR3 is CASSVGPEDIQYF. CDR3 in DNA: TGTGCCAGCAGCGTAGGGCCAGAGGACATTCAGTACTTC.

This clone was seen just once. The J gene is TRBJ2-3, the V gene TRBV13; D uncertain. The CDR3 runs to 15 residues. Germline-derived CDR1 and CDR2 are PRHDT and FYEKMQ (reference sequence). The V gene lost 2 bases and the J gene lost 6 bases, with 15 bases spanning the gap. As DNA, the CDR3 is TGTGCCAGCAGCTTAAAGACGGTTCTGTCTGATACGCAGTATTTT. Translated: CASSLKTVLSDTQYF.

The CDR3 DNA is TGCGCCAGCAACCCTAGAGGGGGAAATGAAAAACTGTTTTTT. Its translation: CASNPRGGNEKLFF. V usage is TRBV5-1 and J usage is TRBJ1-4; a possible D gene is TRBD1 (6 bases). The germline gives CDR1 SGHRS, CDR2 YFSETQ. The V end was cut by 6 bases, the J end by 5 bases, with 14 bases between. The CDR3 contains 14 residues.